This T cell receptor beta chain was identified during a study of cytomegalovirus exposure and HLA in healthy donors. Study details: Inside one of the first data releases sat about 85 million unique TCRs taken from HLA-typed donors. General study points: Later analysis associated a missense DCLRE1C variant with TCR beta V- and J-gene trimming. Data from an earlier analysis indicated that most TCR beta V segments were productive either about 87% or about 30% of the time.

In regard to this clone: Its antigen is undetermined.

The PCR used 60 Vbeta and 13 Jbeta primers. Authors' analysis steps: Among the unique TCR beta chains that a later analysis counted, around 72 million in all, approximately 12 million were shared. Libraries were prepared by immunoSEQ multiplex PCR; TCRdb keeps only in-frame clonotypes and omits some of them. V and J calls and clone size are copied from that table; D and trimming were computed from the DNA. The sample has 90,000 to 150,000 clones; less than 85% are singletons. Germline V gene sequence: CDR1 SGHTS, CDR2 YDEGEE. Trimming pared 4 bases from V and 9 bases from J, leaving 23 bases between. The CDR3 is made up of 17 amino acids.

The specimen was PBMCs. V and J are TRBV5-8 and TRBJ1-6; possible D gene TRBD1, 6 bases. This clonotype originated in a woman between 40 and 55 years old in good health and CMV-seronegative. In DNA form, the CDR3 reads TGTGCCAGCAGCCACCATCTTAGTTACAGGGCTGGTTCACCCCTCCACTTT. Translated: CASSHHLSYRAGSPLHF.